In this sample, the clone carrying this TCR beta chain turned up many times. Its specificity is not known. Beta-chain TCR CDR3 regions were amplified from RNA transcripts. First-round RT-PCR with HTBI primers preceded a second-round multiplex PCR. MiXCR was run by TCRdb on the multiplex PCR reads, yielding one entry per CDR3 protein. The sample holds 1 million to 1.3 million distinct CDR3 sequences, 35% to 40% seen once. The data belong to a study of Graves' ophthalmopathy and Graves' hyperthyroidism. Study-level results: Blood also contained most of the expanded thyroid clonotypes above 0.001 frequency. As the model predicted ophthalmopathy progression, it achieved a sensitivity of around 71% and a specificity of about 72%.

Sequenced material: peripheral blood or thyroid tissue (not recorded which). The clonotype was recovered from an adult man with Graves' hyperthyroidism.

The CDR3, as DNA: TGCAGCGCCGAGGATCCACAAGGCATCCCAAATCAGCCCCAGCATTTT. It is translated as CSAEDPQGIPNQPQHF. This chain connects TRBV29-1 to TRBJ1-5; D is uncertain. The germline gives CDR1 SQVTM, CDR2 ANQGSEA. V lost 7 bases and J 4 bases, leaving 23 bases between the germline ends. The CDR3 is 16 amino acids.